This TCR beta chain appears in the sequencing data of a study of T-cell memory formation after mild COVID-19. Constant-segment primers were used for 5'RACE, and the resulting TCR alpha and TCR beta cDNA libraries carried sample barcodes and UMIs. A single record per CDR3 protein comes from TCRdb applying MiXCR to the 5' RACE reads. The data contain 210,000 or so distinct CDR3 sequences, 25% to 35% of them singletons. This clonotype was recorded a few times. Its antigen is not identified. Overall study results and limits: CD4+ contracting clones lay mainly in CM and EM, CD8+ ones in EMRA.

Germline CDR1 reads GTSNPN; CDR2 reads SVGIG (reference sequence). The V gene end was trimmed by 4 bases and the J gene end by 3 bases; junction bases not matched to a gene: 11. The CDR3 totals 16 residues. The specimen was PBMCs or a T cell subset sorted from them (not recorded which). The TCR comes from an adult woman who had mild COVID-19 (a few samples of this study predate the infection). Cell type and time point are not known. V and J are TRBV30 and TRBJ2-2; 7 nucleotides align to TRBD2. CDR3 nucleotides: TGTGCCTGGATCAAACCGGGGACTACCTACACCGGGGAGCTGTTTTTT. Translated, it gives CAWIKPGTTYTGELFF.